These 20 T cell receptor beta chains were sequenced from one sample in a study of blood T cell repertoires in COVID-19. Profiling relied on immunoSEQ multiplex PCR, and the TCRdb table lists in-frame clones only, not all of them. The sample shows about 280,000 clones, about 85% of them seen only once. Sequencing was done on a sample of PBMCs or T cells enriched from blood (not recorded which). Receptors originate from a woman in her forties or fifties who had recovered from COVID-19.

The CDR3 is CASSLVLAGTQYF. CDR3 nucleotides: TGTGCCAGCAGCTTGGTTCTAGCCGGGACCCAGTACTTC. The chain is built from TRBV7-6 and TRBJ2-5, with D possibly TRBD2 on 5 matching bases. V was trimmed by 3 bases and J by 7 bases, leaving 12 bases between them. CDR1 and CDR2 from the germline V gene are SGHVS and FNYEAQ. This CDR3 spans 13 amino acids.

The chain couples TRBV2 to TRBJ1-5; 7 nucleotides line up with TRBD1. The CDR3 contains 14 residues. Germline trimming cut 5 bases from V and 6 bases from J; bases unmatched to any gene: 7. Germline assignment: CDR1 SNHLY and CDR2 FYNNEI. Here the CDR3 DNA reads TGTGCCAGCAGTACAGGGGTCCAAGGTCAGCCCCAGCATTTT. This translates into CASSTGVQGQPQHF.

The chain is built from TRBV25-1 and TRBJ2-3; 8 nucleotides align to TRBD1. V shed 4 bases, J shed 5 bases, and the junction held 11 bases outside the gene matches. Germline assignment: CDR1 MGHDK and CDR2 SYGVNS. The CDR3 sequence is 16 residues long. Here the CDR3 reads CASSAARQGFRDTQYF. In DNA form, the CDR3 reads TGTGCCAGCAGTGCCGCACGACAGGGGTTTAGAGATACGCAGTATTTT.

The chain is built from TRBV9 and TRBJ2-1; TRBD2 matches 11 bases. This CDR3 has 16 amino acids. Germline CDR1 reads SGDLS; CDR2 reads YYNGEE. Trimming at V came to 0 bases and at J to 10 bases, leaving 9 bases not matched to a gene. The DNA of the CDR3 is TGTGCCAGCAGCGTAGTCGGTAGCGGGGGGGCAGGGGAGCAGTTCTTC. It codes for CASSVVGSGGAGEQFF. The full variable domain, in which reference TRBV9 and TRBJ2-1 provide the parts outside the CDR3, is DSGVTQTPKHLITATGQRVTLRCSPRSGDLSVYWYQQSLDQGLQFLIQYYNGEERAKGNILERFSAQQFPDLHSELNLSSLELGDSALYFCASSVVGSGGAGEQFFGPGTRLTVL.

The chain joins TRBV30 to TRBJ2-1; 11 bases match TRBD2. Germline CDR1 reads GTSNPN; CDR2 reads SVGIG (reference sequence). The trim removed 0 bases at V and 8 bases at J, leaving 6 bases unmatched. CDR3 length: 15 amino acids. The CDR3 loop reads CAWSVSSGGFDEQFF. The CDR3 DNA is TGTGCCTGGAGTGTATCTAGCGGGGGGTTCGATGAGCAGTTCTTC.

CDR3 sequence: CASSLVISNTEAFF. DNA of the CDR3: TGCGCCAGCAGCTTGGTTATTTCGAACACTGAAGCTTTCTTT. The chain uses TRBV5-1 and TRBJ1-1; D gene ambiguous. Trimming left V 0 bases short and J 1 base short, with 7 bases between. The CDR3 has 14 amino acids. The germline CDR1 and CDR2 sequences are SGHRS and YFSETQ.

The gene calls are TRBV21-1 and TRBJ2-3; the table's D call TRBD1 went unverified against the DNA. TRBV21-1 is a pseudogene segment. This CDR3 contains 18 residues. CDR3 protein: CASSRRDRGLPGRDTQYF. In nucleotides, the CDR3 is TGTGCCAGCAGCCGACGGGACAGGGGGCTCCCGGGCCGAGATACGCAGTATTTT.

CDR3 sequence (DNA): TGCAGCGTTGGGGGGAGGGCCCGGGAGACCCAGTACTTC. It encodes CSVGGRARETQYF. This chain connects TRBV29-1 to TRBJ2-5, with 7 bases matching TRBD2. V was pared by 4 bases and J by 5 bases, with 7 bases of the junction left unmatched. This CDR3 spans 13 amino acids. Germline CDR1 is SQVTM and CDR2 is ANQGSEA.

This clone appeared a single time. The chain uses TRBV7-2 and TRBJ2-7; 7 bases are a match to TRBD1. The CDR3 is made up of 14 amino acids. With 2 bases clipped from V and 2 bases from J, the junction kept 3 bases outside the gene matches. Germline V lookup: CDR1 SGHTA, CDR2 FQGNSA. CDR3 in amino acids: CASSLRGGTYEQYF. CDR3 in DNA: TGTGCCAGCAGCTTAAGAGGGGGCACCTACGAGCAGTACTTC.

The chain links TRBV28 to TRBJ2-7, with 11 bases identical to TRBD2. Germline CDR1 MDHEN, CDR2 SYDVKM. V was clipped by 6 bases and J by 4 bases; unmatched bases: 8. This CDR3 spans 15 amino acids. The CDR3 DNA is TGTGCCAGCAGGCAGCTAGCGGGGGGAACTTACGAGCAGTACTTC. It is translated as CASRQLAGGTYEQYF. The variable domain in full, with the rest retrieved from reference TRBV28 and TRBJ2-7, is DVKVTQSSRYLVKRTGEKVFLECVQDMDHENMFWYRQDPGLGLRLIYFSYDVKMKEKGDIPEGYSVSREKKERFSLILESASTNQTSMYLCASRQLAGGTYEQYFGPGTRLTVT.

The chain is built from TRBV18 and TRBJ2-1; the match to TRBD1 covers 10 bases. J was trimmed by 8 bases and V by 5 bases; bases with no gene match: 6. This CDR3 contains 14 residues. Per the germline V gene, CDR1 is KGHSH and CDR2 is LQKENI. The CDR3 reads CASSSRQGADEQFF. In DNA form, the CDR3 reads TGTGCCAGCTCATCGCGACAGGGGGCCGATGAGCAGTTCTTC.

As DNA, the CDR3 is TGTGCCAGCAGCTTATGGAGGGGGGGATCTGGAAACACCATATATTTT. Amino acid sequence: CASSLWRGGSGNTIYF. The chain employs TRBV7-2 and TRBJ1-3; D possibly corresponds to TRBD1 (6 bases). CDR3 length equals 16 residues. V dropped 2 bases and J dropped 1 base, with 12 bases sitting between them. Germline-derived CDR1 and CDR2 are SGHTA and FQGNSA.

The chain employs TRBV4-2 and TRBJ2-2; 7 bases fit TRBD2. The CDR3 spans 16 residues. J was trimmed by 0 bases and V by 1 base; bases with no gene match: 2. Germline CDR1 and CDR2: LGHNA and YNFKEQ. CDR3 residues: CASSQVAGANTGELFF. CDR3 bases: TGTGCCAGCAGCCAAGTCGCGGGGGCGAACACCGGGGAGCTGTTTTTT.

The chain's CDR3 is CASSLDSRYNQPQHF. CDR3 nucleotides: TGTGCCAGCAGCCTCGACTCCCGGTACAATCAGCCCCAGCATTTT. The rearrangement joins TRBV7-2 to TRBJ1-5, with D unclear. V was clipped by 5 bases and J by 3 bases, with 14 bases between them. Germline loops: CDR1 SGHTA, CDR2 FQGNSA. The CDR3 is made up of 15 amino acids. Based on the CDR3 plus reference TRBV7-2 and TRBJ1-5, the full variable domain is GAGVSQSPSNKVTEKGKDVELRCDPISGHTALYWYRQSLGQGLEFLIYFQGNSAPDKSGLPSDRFSAERTGGSVSTLTIQRTQQEDSAVYLCASSLDSRYNQPQHFGDGTRLSIL.

The V gene is TRBV9, the J gene TRBJ2-3; 7 nucleotides match TRBD2. The trim removed 3 bases at V and 5 bases at J, leaving 6 bases unmatched. This CDR3 comprises 14 residues. Germline CDR1 SGDLS, CDR2 YYNGEE. The CDR3 protein is CASSGGGDGDTQYF. DNA of the CDR3: TGTGCCAGCAGCGGGGGAGGGGACGGAGATACGCAGTATTTT.

The chain combines TRBV5-1 with TRBJ2-3, with 11 bases fitting TRBD2. This CDR3 has 15 residues. Germline V gives CDR1 SGHRS, CDR2 YFSETQ. V shed 2 bases and J 5 bases; nucleotides not matched to a gene: 4. The CDR3 bases are TGCGCCAGCAGCTTCTTAGCGGGAGGGGAAGATACGCAGTATTTT. Translated: CASSFLAGGEDTQYF.

This chain joins TRBV12-3 or TRBV12-4 and TRBJ1-2; D not resolved. The CDR3 contains 11 residues. V lost 1 base and J 7 bases, leaving 4 bases between the germline ends. CDR3 nucleotide sequence: TGTGCCAGCAGTTTAGGGAGTGGCTACACCTTC. Its protein product is CASSLGSGYTF.

The rearrangement links TRBV12-3 or TRBV12-4 to TRBJ1-6; 7 nucleotides match TRBD1. V dropped 5 bases and J dropped 6; count of bases not matched to a gene: 1. The CDR3 sequence is 13 residues long. As DNA, the CDR3 is TGTGCCAGCAGTGGGGACAGTAATTCACCCCTCCACTTT. This encodes CASSGDSNSPLHF.

J is TRBJ1-5 and V is TRBV7-2; D call uncertain. The V gene's germline CDR1 is SGHTA and CDR2 FQGNSA. V lost 1 base to trimming and J lost 3 bases, with 10 bases between them. The CDR3 extends over 15 amino acids. The CDR3 region is CASSLGFLANQPQHF. The DNA of the CDR3 is TGTGCCAGCAGCTTAGGGTTCTTGGCCAATCAGCCCCAGCATTTT.

The gene calls are TRBV4-1 and TRBJ2-5; 15 nucleotides agree with TRBD2. The V and J ends lost 4 bases and 5 bases, in that order; junction bases with no gene match: 5. Germline-derived CDR1 and CDR2 are MGHRA and YSYEKL. This CDR3 has 16 residues. CDR3 DNA: TGCGCCAGCAGCCGGGGACTAGCGGGAGGTCGGGAGACCCAGTACTTC. Protein sequence: CASSRGLAGGRETQYF.